Below, one T cell receptor beta chain is given with its context. The CDR3 is made up of 10 amino acids. Germline CDR1 SEHNR, CDR2 FQNEAQ (reference sequence). V was shortened by 8 bases and J by 16 bases, with 15 bases between the two germline ends. The sample belongs to a study of OX40 agonist ivuxolimab in advanced cancers. Across the study: From roughly 20 to 85 years was the age range, with a mean of around 60 years, and over 70% were male. Participants could have had prior anti-PD-1, anti-PD-L1 or anti-CTLA-4 therapy, and less than 45% had some.

The repertoire was sequenced with immunoSEQ multiplex PCR; TCRdb's copy has only in-frame clones and lacks some. This table holds approximately 77,000 clones, around 85% found once. The receptor comes from an adult with an advanced solid tumor such as melanoma, head and neck, liver or kidney cancer. The sample was CD4+ or CD8+ T cells sorted from blood, taken in a trial of the OX40 agonist ivuxolimab. The rearrangement uses TRBV7-9 and TRBJ1-3, with a tentative D call TRBD1 (6 bases). Written as DNA, the CDR3 is TGTGCCAGCGGGAACAGGGAGGTGTATTTT. Translated, it gives CASGNREVYF.